A selection of T cell receptor beta chains follows, all from one sample in a study of CD8+CD57+ T cells in acquired aplastic anemia. TCRdb used MiXCR to reprocess the reads, holding one entry per CDR3 protein. This table has about 180,000 distinct CDR3 sequences, less than 65% appearing once. Sequencing was done on a sample of sorted CD4+, CD8+, or CD8+CD57+ T cells (not recorded which) from PBMCs. The source of these receptors is a human donor with aplastic anemia. The CDR3 runs from the conserved cysteine through the conserved F or W. A D gene is named only where the DNA matches it firmly. Not all rows give a size; the values are once, few, many and, for expanded clones, a class.

D	J	V	size	DNA	CDR3
TRBD2	TRBJ2-5	TRBV20-1	.	TGCAGTGCCGGGTCCGTAGGGCTAGCGGGGGAGCAGTACTTC	CSAGSVGLAGEQYF
.	TRBJ1-1	TRBV7-9	many	TGTGCCAGCACGGGGGACCTTCCTGAAGCTTTCTTT	CASTGDLPEAFF
.	TRBJ1-3	TRBV6-5	many	TGTGCCAGCAGTTGCCATCCCAGGTGTCCTTCCGGAAACACCATATATTTT	CASSCHPRCPSGNTIYF
.	TRBJ1-5	TRBV19	.	TGTGCCAGTTCAATAACGAGGAGCAATCAGCCCCAGCATTTT	CASSITRSNQPQHF
.	TRBJ2-5	TRBV7-8	.	TGTGCCAGCAGCTCCTCCGGGACCGGGCCGGAGACCCAGTACTTC	CASSSSGTGPETQYF
.	TRBJ1-5	TRBV3-1	.	TGTGCCAGCAGCTCCGCCGGGGCCAGCAATCAGCCCCAGCATTTT	CASSSAGASNQPQHF
TRBD2	TRBJ2-5	TRBV7-3	.	TGTGCCAGCAGCGAGGGACTAGCGGGAGGAGGCGGGGAGACCCAGTACTTC	CASSEGLAGGGGETQYF
.	TRBJ1-1	TRBV20-1	.	TGCAGTGCTAGAAGACGGGGAATGAACACTGAAGCTTTCTTT	CSARRRGMNTEAFF
.	TRBJ1-2	TRBV2	.	TGTGCCAGCAGTGAACGGGACATATTAGGAGGCTACACCTTC	CASSERDILGGYTF
.	TRBJ1-1	TRBV29-1	many	TGCAGGGGGGACCTTTTGGGCACTGAAGCTTTCTTT	CRGDLLGTEAFF
.	TRBJ2-5	TRBV11-2	.	TGTGCCAGCAGCCGGGGCGGACGAGAGACCCAGTACTTC	CASSRGGRETQYF
.	TRBJ1-4	TRBV7-9	.	TGTGCCAGCAGCCCAGGGGCGGTAAGGAATGAAAAACTGTTTTTT	CASSPGAVRNEKLFF
.	TRBJ2-3	TRBV7-7	.	TGTGCCAGCACTCAGAGACTAACAGATACGCAGTATTTT	CASTQRLTDTQYF
TRBD2	TRBJ2-5	TRBV4-1	many	TGCGCCAGCAGCCAACAACTAGCGATTAAAGAGACCCAGTACTTC	CASSQQLAIKETQYF
TRBD1	TRBJ1-6	TRBV7-9	.	TGTGCCTGTCACGACAGGGTCGAACCCCTCCACTTT	CACHDRVEPLHF
TRBD1	TRBJ1-1	TRBV24-1	.	TGTGCCACCAGTGAACCGGGACAGGGGAGAACTGAAGCTTTCTTT	CATSEPGQGRTEAFF
.	TRBJ2-5	TRBV20-1	.	TGCAGTGTATGGCGGCGGGCCAAACAAGAGACCCAGTACTTC	CSVWRRAKQETQYF
TRBD1	TRBJ1-2	TRBV4-1	many	TGCGCCAGCAGCCAAGAGAACAGGGGAGAAGGCTACACCTTC	CASSQENRGEGYTF
.	TRBJ2-3	TRBV7-8	few	TGTGCCAGCAGCTCGCACTTAGACGGACGCACAGATACGCAGTATTTT	CASSSHLDGRTDTQYF
TRBD1	TRBJ2-5	TRBV7-2	few	TGTGCCAGCAGCAGGGACAGGGAAGAGACCCAGTACTTC	CASSRDREETQYF
.	TRBJ2-3	TRBV2	few	TGTGCCAGCAGGAGAGGGGGAGCTAGCACAGATACGCAGTATTTT	CASRRGGASTDTQYF
.	TRBJ1-1	TRBV19	few	TGTGCCAGTAGTCAGGGATATGTGAACACTGAAGCTTTCTTT	CASSQGYVNTEAFF
TRBD1	TRBJ1-6	TRBV7-3	.	TGTGCCAGCCGACAGGGTAGAGAATCACCCCTCCACTTT	CASRQGRESPLHF
.	TRBJ2-3	TRBV10-3	.	TGTGCCATTCGAGACGGCGGGGACACAGATACGCAGTATTTT	CAIRDGGDTDTQYF
TRBD1	TRBJ1-2	TRBV25-1	.	TGTGCCACCAGTGATCCTGACAGGGGGAACTATGGCTACACCTTC	CATSDPDRGNYGYTF